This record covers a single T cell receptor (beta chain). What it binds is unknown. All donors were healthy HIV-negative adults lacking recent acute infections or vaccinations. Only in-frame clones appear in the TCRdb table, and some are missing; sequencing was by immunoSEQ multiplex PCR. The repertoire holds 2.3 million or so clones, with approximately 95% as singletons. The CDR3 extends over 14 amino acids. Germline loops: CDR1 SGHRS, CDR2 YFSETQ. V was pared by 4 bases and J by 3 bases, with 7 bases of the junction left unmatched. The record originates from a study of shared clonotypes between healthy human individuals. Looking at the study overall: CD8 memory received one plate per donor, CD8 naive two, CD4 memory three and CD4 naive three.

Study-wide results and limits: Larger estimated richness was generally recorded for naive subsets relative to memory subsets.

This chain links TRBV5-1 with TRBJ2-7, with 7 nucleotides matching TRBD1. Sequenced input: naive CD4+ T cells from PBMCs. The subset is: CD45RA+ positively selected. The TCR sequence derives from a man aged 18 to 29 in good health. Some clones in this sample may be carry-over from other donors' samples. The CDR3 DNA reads TGCGCCAGCAGCATCGGGACAGCTAACTACGAGCAGTACTTC. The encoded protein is CASSIGTANYEQYF.